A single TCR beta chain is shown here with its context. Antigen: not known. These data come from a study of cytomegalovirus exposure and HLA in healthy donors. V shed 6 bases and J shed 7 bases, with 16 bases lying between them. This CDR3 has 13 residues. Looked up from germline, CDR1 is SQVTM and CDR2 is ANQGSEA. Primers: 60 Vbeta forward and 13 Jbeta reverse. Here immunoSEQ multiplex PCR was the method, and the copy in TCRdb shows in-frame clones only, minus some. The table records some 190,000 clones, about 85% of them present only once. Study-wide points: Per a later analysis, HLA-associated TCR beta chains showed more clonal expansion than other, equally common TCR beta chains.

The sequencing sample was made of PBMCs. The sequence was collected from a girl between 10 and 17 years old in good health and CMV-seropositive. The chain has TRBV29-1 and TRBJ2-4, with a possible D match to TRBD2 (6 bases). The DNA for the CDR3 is TGCAGCGTCCCCGGAGGGTCGGGTAACATTCAGTACTTC. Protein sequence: CSVPGGSGNIQYF.